This T cell receptor beta chain was sequenced in a study of early T cells in non-severe SARS-CoV-2 infection. TCRdb re-analysed the 5' RACE reads in MiXCR, keeping a single row per CDR3 protein. The sample lists some 40,000 distinct CDR3 sequences, roughly 6.6% occurring once. This CDR3 contains 13 residues. V lost 2 bases, J lost 7 bases, and 12 bases lay in between. Germline CDR1 and CDR2: GTSNPN and SVGIG (reference sequence). This clonotype has only a few counts. The material was whole blood, obtained at baseline. This chain connects TRBV30 to TRBJ2-1; D possibly corresponds to TRBD1 (5 bases). The sequence came from an adult who was a healthcare worker with PCR-confirmed SARS-CoV-2 infection or an uninfected control (not recorded which). DNA of the CDR3: TGTGCCTGGAGTATAGGGGTTATGAATGAGCAGTTCTTC. Protein: CAWSIGVMNEQFF.